One and the same sample provided the 20 T cell receptor beta chains below, sequenced in a study of shared clonotypes between healthy human individuals. Some clones are missing from TCRdb's copy, which holds only in-frame ones; the method was immunoSEQ multiplex PCR. The repertoire consists of some 450,000 clones, with 75% to 80% occurring once and the leading ten covering approximately 12%. The sequenced sample was PBMCs. These TCRs come from a woman aged 40 to 50 in good health. Some clones in this sample may be carry-over from other donors' samples.

The V gene is TRBV2, the J gene TRBJ2-6; tentatively, D is TRBD1 (5 bases). CDR1 SNHLY and CDR2 FYNNEI come from the germline V gene. The CDR3 extends over 15 amino acids. Trimming shortened V by 5 bases and J by 2 bases, and 10 bases separated the two germline ends. The CDR3 nucleotides read TGTGCCAGCAGTACCCAGGGCACTGGGGCCAACGTCCTGACTTTC. Amino acids: CASSTQGTGANVLTF.

This chain joins TRBV9 and TRBJ2-1; no clear D gene. CDR3 length: 17 residues. In germline, CDR1 is SGDLS, CDR2 YYNGEE. The V gene lost 5 bases and the J gene lost 1 base, with 19 bases spanning the gap. CDR3: CASSAAWQSNSYNEQFF. Here the CDR3 DNA reads TGTGCCAGCAGTGCCGCATGGCAGAGTAATTCCTACAATGAGCAGTTCTTC.

Only a few counts were recorded for this clone. The chain joins TRBV30 to TRBJ1-3; D is ambiguous. The CDR3 contains 16 residues. With 2 bases removed from V and 0 bases from J, the gap between germline ends came to 14 bases. The germline CDR1 and CDR2 sequences are GTSNPN and SVGIG (reference sequence). Here the CDR3 reads CAWSFGSKNSGNTIYF. The DNA for the CDR3 is TGTGCCTGGAGTTTCGGCAGCAAAAACTCTGGAAACACCATATATTTT. The entire variable domain, with the rest obtained from reference TRBV30 and TRBJ1-3, is as follows: SQTIHQWPATLVQPVGSPLSLECTVEGTSNPNLYWYRQAAGRGLQLLFYSVGIGQISSEVPQNLSASRPQDRQFILSSKKLLLSDSGFYLCAWSFGSKNSGNTIYFGEGSWLTVV.

Concerning this clone: A far larger clone is one nucleotide away, so this likely arose from a read error. This rearrangement joins TRBV5-5 to TRBJ1-5; D is ambiguous. CDR1 is SGHKS, CDR2 YYEKEE, per germline (reference sequence). CDR3 length equals 19 residues. The CDR3 nucleotides read TGTGCCAGCAGCTGCGGGCGGATCGGGCCCCTTTATAGCAACCAGCCCCAGCATTTT. Translating gives CASSCGRIGPLYSNQPQHF. The full variable domain, with the rest looked up from reference TRBV5-5 and TRBJ1-5, is DAGVTQSPTHLIKTRGQQVTLRCSPISGHKSVSWYQQVLGQGPQFIFQYYEKEERGRGNFPDRFSARQFPNYSSELNVNALLLGDSALYLCASSCGRIGPLYSNQPQHFGDGTRLSIL.

The chain links TRBV7-9 to TRBJ1-2; possibly TRBD1 for D (5 bases). Trimming pared 3 bases from V and 0 bases from J, leaving 14 bases between. Germline CDR1 is SEHNR and CDR2 is FQNEAQ (reference sequence). The CDR3 loop spans 16 amino acids. The CDR3 sequence is CASSLRLGGANYGYTF. CDR3 in DNA: TGTGCCAGCAGCTTGCGGTTGGGGGGAGCTAACTATGGCTACACCTTC.

This clone was seen at least ten times. The chain links TRBV5-6 to TRBJ1-2; D unresolved. The germline V gene has CDR1 SGHDT and CDR2 YYEEEE. Trimming took off 0 bases at V and 8 bases at J, with 11 bases between the two ends. The CDR3 runs to 13 residues. The DNA of the CDR3 is TGTGCCAGCAGCTTGGTAACGGCCATGGGCTACACCTTC. Residues: CASSLVTAMGYTF.

The chain is built from TRBV28 and TRBJ1-3; D might be TRBD1 (5 bases). V lost 7 bases and J 2 bases, leaving 15 bases between the germline ends. This CDR3 has 15 amino acids. Germline assignment: CDR1 MDHEN and CDR2 SYDVKM. Here the CDR3 reads CASTIGGFTGNTIYF. In DNA, the CDR3 is TGTGCCAGCACCATTGGGGGTTTCACTGGAAACACCATATATTTT.

V usage is TRBV2 and J usage is TRBJ2-4; no clear D gene. Per the germline V gene, CDR1 is SNHLY and CDR2 is FYNNEI. The CDR3 is 15 amino acids. Deletions cut 2 bases from V and 0 bases from J, with 8 bases between. Here the CDR3 reads CASSEQQIAKNIQYF. The DNA of the CDR3 is TGTGCCAGCAGTGAACAGCAGATAGCCAAAAACATTCAGTACTTC.

This clone came up once. The V and J genes are TRBV5-1 and TRBJ2-7, with D possibly being TRBD1 (6 bases). Germline V gene sequence: CDR1 SGHRS, CDR2 YFSETQ. The CDR3 covers 14 residues. V was clipped by 4 bases and J by 3 bases, with 14 bases between them. CDR3 protein: CASSPGTNFYEQYF. The DNA for the CDR3 is TGCGCCAGCAGCCCCGGGACAAACTTCTACGAGCAGTACTTC.

This chain joins TRBV18 and TRBJ1-1; maybe TRBD1 (6 bases). The CDR3 length is 16 residues. Looked up from germline, CDR1 is KGHSH and CDR2 is LQKENI. V was clipped by 2 bases and J by 1 base, with 14 bases between them. CDR3 in amino acids: CASSPSGTPSNTEAFF. DNA for the CDR3: TGTGCCAGCTCACCAAGTGGGACACCTTCGAACACTGAAGCTTTCTTT.

The chain is built from TRBV18 and TRBJ2-1; TRBD2 matches at 7 bases. CDR1 is KGHSH, CDR2 LQKENI, per germline. V shed 0 bases, J shed 6 bases, and the junction held 2 bases outside the gene matches. CDR3 length equals 14 residues. Here the CDR3 DNA reads TGTGCCAGCTCACCACCCGCGGGGGTCAATGAGCAGTTCTTC. Translating it yields CASSPPAGVNEQFF.

The V call is TRBV7-9, the J call TRBJ2-7; 9 bases align to TRBD1. Germline values: CDR1 SEHNR, CDR2 FQNEAQ (reference sequence). Trimming removed 6 bases from V and 4 bases from J; junction bases left unmatched: 10. The CDR3 sequence is 15 residues long. CDR3 sequence reads: CASSSGGQGKYEQYF. The CDR3 DNA reads TGTGCCAGCAGTTCCGGCGGACAGGGGAAATACGAGCAGTACTTC.

V usage is TRBV5-1 and J usage is TRBJ2-1, with 9 bases aligning to TRBD2. The CDR3 is 15 residues long. From germline, CDR1 is SGHRS and CDR2 YFSETQ. V gave up 2 bases and J gave up 3 bases; unmatched junction bases: 3. The CDR3 loop reads CASSFGGRGYNEQFF. CDR3 DNA sequence: TGCGCCAGCAGCTTTGGCGGGAGGGGCTACAATGAGCAGTTCTTC.

This clone was observed a handful of times. Mismatch with germline at one junction end may stem from a read error. V and J are TRBV5-1 and TRBJ2-3; 7 nucleotides agree with TRBD2. This CDR3 region has 15 residues. In germline, CDR1 is SGHRS, CDR2 YFSETQ. In DNA form, the CDR3 reads TGCGCCAGCAGTTTGGGCGGGAGACGTGGAGATACGCAGTATTTT. Translating gives CASSLGGRRGDTQYF.

With regard to this clone: A far larger clone is only one base removed, so a read error is likely. This CDR3 is also generated by other DNA sequences in the sample. The J gene is TRBJ1-5, the V gene TRBV18; maybe TRBD1 (6 bases). The CDR3 loop spans 13 amino acids. V lost 1 base and J lost 7, with 8 bases in between. Germline CDR1 reads KGHSH; CDR2 reads LQKENI. The CDR3 spells CASSPQGDQPQHF. CDR3 in DNA: TGTGCCAGCTCACCACAGGGGGACCAGCCCCAGCATTTT.

This CDR3 is CASSILSGSYNEQFF. The CDR3 nucleotides read TGTGCCAGCAGCATCCTCAGCGGGTCCTACAATGAGCAGTTCTTC. This chain links TRBV7-2 with TRBJ2-1, with a tentative D call TRBD2 (6 bases). The germline V gene has CDR1 SGHTA and CDR2 FQGNSA. CDR3 size: 15 residues. The V end lost 5 bases, the J end lost 1 base, and 12 bases lay between the germline ends.

The chain couples TRBV25-1 to TRBJ2-7; TRBD1 matches at 11 bases. CDR3 length: 16 residues. Germline CDR1 is MGHDK and CDR2 is SYGVNS. After removal of 0 bases from V and 7 bases from J, the junction contained 8 bases not matched to a gene. CDR3 loop: CASSEYGGQGAREQYF. In DNA form, the CDR3 reads TGTGCCAGCAGTGAATACGGAGGACAGGGGGCTCGGGAGCAGTACTTC.

The chain employs TRBV2 and TRBJ2-7; 12 nucleotides agree with TRBD2. The V and J ends lost 0 bases and 6 bases, in that order; junction bases with no gene match: 6. The CDR3 sequence is 16 residues long. The germline CDR1 and CDR2 sequences are SNHLY and FYNNEI. This chain's CDR3 is CASSEAKTSGRSEQYF. In DNA form, the CDR3 reads TGTGCCAGCAGTGAAGCGAAGACTAGCGGGAGATCCGAGCAGTACTTC.

This clone showed up just once. With a far larger clone one base away, a read error is the likely cause. The sample holds other DNA sequences that translate to the same CDR3. The chain carries TRBV7-9 and TRBJ2-1; 7 nucleotides line up with TRBD2. CDR1 and CDR2 from the germline V gene are SEHNR and FQNEAQ (reference sequence). The V gene end was trimmed by 5 bases and the J gene end by 7 bases; junction bases not matched to a gene: 11. The CDR3 is 15 residues long. DNA of the CDR3: TGTGCCAGCAGCCCTCGGACTAGTGGGAGGAATGAGCAGTTCTTC. It is translated as CASSPRTSGRNEQFF.

The rearrangement uses TRBV5-4 and TRBJ2-1; the match to TRBD1 covers 12 bases. Germline trimming cut 3 bases from V and 8 bases from J; bases unmatched to any gene: 6. The CDR3 is 15 amino acids. Germline V gene lookup returns CDR1 SGHNT and CDR2 YYREEE (reference sequence). This CDR3 is CASSSGTGGFYEQFF. CDR3 nucleotide sequence: TGTGCCAGCAGCTCCGGGACAGGGGGCTTTTATGAGCAGTTCTTC. Filled out from reference TRBV5-4 and TRBJ2-1, the complete variable domain reads ETGVTQSPTHLIKTRGQQVTLRCSSQSGHNTVSWYQQALGQGPQFIFQYYREEENGRGNFPPRFSGLQFPNYSSELNVNALELDDSALYLCASSSGTGGFYEQFFGPGTRLTVL.